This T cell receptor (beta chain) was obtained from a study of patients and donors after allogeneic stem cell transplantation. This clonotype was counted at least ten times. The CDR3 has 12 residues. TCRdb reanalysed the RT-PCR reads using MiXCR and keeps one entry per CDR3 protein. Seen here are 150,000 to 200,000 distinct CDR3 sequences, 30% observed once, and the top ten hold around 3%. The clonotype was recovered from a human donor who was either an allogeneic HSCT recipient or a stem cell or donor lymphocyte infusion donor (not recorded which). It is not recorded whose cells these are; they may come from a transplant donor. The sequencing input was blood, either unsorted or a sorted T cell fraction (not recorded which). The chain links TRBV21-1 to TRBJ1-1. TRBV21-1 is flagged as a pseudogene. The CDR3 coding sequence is TGTGCCAGCAGCAGGCACCTCGCTGAAGCTTTCTTT. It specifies CASSRHLAEAFF.